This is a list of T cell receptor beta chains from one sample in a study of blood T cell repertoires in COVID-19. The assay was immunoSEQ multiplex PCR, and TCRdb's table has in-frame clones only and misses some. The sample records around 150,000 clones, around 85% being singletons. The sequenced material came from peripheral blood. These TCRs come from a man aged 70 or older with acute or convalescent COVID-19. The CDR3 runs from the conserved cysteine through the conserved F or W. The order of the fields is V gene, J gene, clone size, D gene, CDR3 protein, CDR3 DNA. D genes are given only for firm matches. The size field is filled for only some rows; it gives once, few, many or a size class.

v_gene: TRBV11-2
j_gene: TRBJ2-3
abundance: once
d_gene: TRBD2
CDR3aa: CASRGTSGRKRAQTDTQYF
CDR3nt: TGTGCCAGCAGGGGGACTAGCGGGAGAAAGAGGGCACAAACAGATACGCAGTATTTT

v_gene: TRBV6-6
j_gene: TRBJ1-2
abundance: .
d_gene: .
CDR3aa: CASSYPPGQRNYGYTF
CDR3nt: TGTGCCAGCAGTTACCCTCCAGGGCAGCGCAACTATGGCTACACCTTC

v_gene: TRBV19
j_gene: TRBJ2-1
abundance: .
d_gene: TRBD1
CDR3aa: CASSIRAPGGEQFF
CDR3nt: TGTGCCAGTAGTATACGGGCCCCAGGGGGTGAGCAGTTCTTC

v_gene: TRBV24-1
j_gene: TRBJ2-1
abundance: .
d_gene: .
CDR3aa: CATSALGPYEEQFF
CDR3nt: TGTGCCACCAGTGCCCTGGGGCCCTATGAGGAGCAGTTCTTC

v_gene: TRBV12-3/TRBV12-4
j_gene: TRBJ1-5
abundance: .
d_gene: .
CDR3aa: CASSLAADQPQHF
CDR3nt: TGTGCCAGCAGTTTAGCAGCGGATCAGCCCCAGCATTTT

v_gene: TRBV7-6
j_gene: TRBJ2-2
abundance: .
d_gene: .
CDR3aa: CASSLAGQGGTGELFF
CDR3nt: TGTGCCAGCAGCTTAGCGGGGCAGGGAGGCACCGGGGAGCTGTTTTTT

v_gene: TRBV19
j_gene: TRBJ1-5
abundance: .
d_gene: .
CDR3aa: CASSSTGGDQPQHF
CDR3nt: TGTGCCAGTAGTTCGACGGGGGGCGATCAGCCCCAGCATTTT

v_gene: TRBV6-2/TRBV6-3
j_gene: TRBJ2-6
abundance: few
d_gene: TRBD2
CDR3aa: CASSSSGGSGANVLTF
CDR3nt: TGTGCCAGCAGTTCCAGCGGGGGCTCTGGGGCCAACGTCCTGACTTTC

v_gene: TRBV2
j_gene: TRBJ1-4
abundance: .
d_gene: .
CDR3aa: CASEQGYNEKLFF
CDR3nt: TGTGCCTCTGAGCAGGGATATAATGAAAAACTGTTTTTT

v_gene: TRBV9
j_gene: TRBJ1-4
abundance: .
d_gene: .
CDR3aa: CASSAAGATNEKLFF
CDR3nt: TGTGCCAGCAGCGCGGCAGGGGCAACTAATGAAAAACTGTTTTTT

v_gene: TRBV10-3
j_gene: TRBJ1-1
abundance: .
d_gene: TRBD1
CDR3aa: CAISADREGAFF
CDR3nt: TGTGCCATCAGTGCCGACAGGGAAGGAGCTTTCTTT

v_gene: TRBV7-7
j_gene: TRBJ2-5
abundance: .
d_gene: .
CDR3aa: CASSLAAGEETQYF
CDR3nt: TGTGCTAGCAGCTTAGCCGCAGGGGAAGAGACCCAGTACTTC

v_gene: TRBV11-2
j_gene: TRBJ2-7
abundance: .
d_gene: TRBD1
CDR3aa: CASTHFGQGDTYEQYF
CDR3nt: TGTGCCAGCACCCACTTCGGACAGGGCGATACCTACGAGCAGTACTTC

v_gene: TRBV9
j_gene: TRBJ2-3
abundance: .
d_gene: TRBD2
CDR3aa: CASSVGGGPIPDTQYF
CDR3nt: TGTGCCAGCAGCGTAGGGGGGGGACCCATCCCAGATACGCAGTATTTT

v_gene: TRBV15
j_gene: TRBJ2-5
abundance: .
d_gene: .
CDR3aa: CATSRGGGGYQETQYF
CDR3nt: TGTGCCACCAGCAGAGGGGGCGGAGGGTACCAAGAGACCCAGTACTTC

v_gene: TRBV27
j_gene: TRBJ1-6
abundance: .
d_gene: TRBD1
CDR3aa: CASTRGDRGNSPLHF
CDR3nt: TGTGCCAGCACTCGCGGGGACAGGGGCAATTCACCCCTCCACTTT

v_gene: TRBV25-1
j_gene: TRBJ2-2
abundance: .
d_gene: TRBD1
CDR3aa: CASSGIGQGLWGPGELFF
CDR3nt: TGTGCCAGCAGTGGCATCGGACAGGGCCTATGGGGCCCCGGGGAGCTGTTTTTT

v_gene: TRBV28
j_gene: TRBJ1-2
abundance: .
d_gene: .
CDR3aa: CASSLPDRTGIYGYTF
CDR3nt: TGTGCCAGCAGTTTGCCCGATCGGACGGGAATCTATGGCTACACCTTC

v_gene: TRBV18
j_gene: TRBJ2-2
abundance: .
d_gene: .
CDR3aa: CASSPRAQGYTGELFF
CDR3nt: TGTGCCAGCTCACCGAGGGCACAGGGCTACACCGGGGAGCTGTTTTTT

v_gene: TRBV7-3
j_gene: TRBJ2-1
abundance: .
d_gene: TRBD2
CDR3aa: CASSFASGRVNEQFF
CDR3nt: TGTGCCAGCAGCTTCGCTAGCGGGAGGGTAAATGAGCAGTTCTTC

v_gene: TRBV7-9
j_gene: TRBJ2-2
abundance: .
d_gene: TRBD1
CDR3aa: CASSLKAGQGSGELFF
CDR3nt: TGTGCCAGCAGCTTAAAGGCGGGACAGGGAAGCGGGGAGCTGTTTTTT

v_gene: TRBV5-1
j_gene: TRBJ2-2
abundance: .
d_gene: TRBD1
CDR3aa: CASSLAQGANTGELFF
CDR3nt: TGCGCCAGCAGCTTGGCCCAGGGGGCGAACACCGGGGAGCTGTTTTTT

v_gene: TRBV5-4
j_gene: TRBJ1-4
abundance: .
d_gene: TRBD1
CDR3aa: CASSYKQGKTEKLFF
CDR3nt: TGTGCCAGCAGCTACAAACAGGGGAAAACTGAAAAACTGTTTTTT

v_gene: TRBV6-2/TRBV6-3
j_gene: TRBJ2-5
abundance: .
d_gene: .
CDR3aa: CASSYSPGRQETQYF
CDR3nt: TGTGCCAGCAGTTACTCGCCCGGGAGACAAGAGACCCAGTACTTC

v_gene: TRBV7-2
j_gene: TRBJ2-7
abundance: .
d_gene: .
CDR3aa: CASSADSLEQYF
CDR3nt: TGTGCCAGCAGCGCGGACAGTCTCGAGCAGTACTTC

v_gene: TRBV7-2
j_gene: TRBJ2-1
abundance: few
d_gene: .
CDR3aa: CASSSSPYNEQFF
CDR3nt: TGTGCCAGCAGCTCTTCTCCCTACAATGAGCAGTTCTTC

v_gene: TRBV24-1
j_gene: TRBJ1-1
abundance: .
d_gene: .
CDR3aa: CATSGGVNTEAFF
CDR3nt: TGTGCCACCAGTGGCGGTGTGAACACTGAAGCTTTCTTT

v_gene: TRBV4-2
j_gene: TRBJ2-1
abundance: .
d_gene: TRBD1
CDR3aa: CASSQDGPGQGARNEQFF
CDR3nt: TGTGCCAGCAGCCAAGATGGGCCGGGACAGGGGGCTCGGAATGAGCAGTTCTTC

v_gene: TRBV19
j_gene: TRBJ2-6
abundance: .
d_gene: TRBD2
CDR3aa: CASSHPREASSGANVLTF
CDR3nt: TGTGCCAGTAGTCACCCCCGGGAGGCTAGCTCTGGGGCCAACGTCCTGACTTTC

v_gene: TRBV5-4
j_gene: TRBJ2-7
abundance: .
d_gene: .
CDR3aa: CASSLGRNYEQYF
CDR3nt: TGTGCCAGCAGCTTGGGGCGGAACTACGAGCAGTACTTC

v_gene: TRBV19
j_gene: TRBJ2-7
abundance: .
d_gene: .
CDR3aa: CASMQVSSYEQYF
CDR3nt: TGTGCCAGTATGCAGGTCAGCTCCTACGAGCAGTACTTC

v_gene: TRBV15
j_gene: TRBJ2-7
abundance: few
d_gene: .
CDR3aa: CATRDTSSYEQYF
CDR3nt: TGTGCCACCCGGGACACAAGCTCCTACGAGCAGTACTTC

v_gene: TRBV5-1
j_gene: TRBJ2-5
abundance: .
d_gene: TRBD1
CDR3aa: CASSLQGQHQETQYF
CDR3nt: TGCGCCAGCAGCTTGCAGGGACAGCACCAAGAGACCCAGTACTTC

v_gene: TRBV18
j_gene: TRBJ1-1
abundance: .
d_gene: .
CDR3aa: CASSPPGRGVNTEAFF
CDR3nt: TGTGCCAGCTCACCACCGGGTCGGGGGGTTAACACTGAAGCTTTCTTT

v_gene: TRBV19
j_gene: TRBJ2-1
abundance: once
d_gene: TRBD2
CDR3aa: CASSMGLAGGNEQFF
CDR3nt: TGTGCCAGTAGTATGGGACTAGCGGGAGGCAATGAGCAGTTCTTC

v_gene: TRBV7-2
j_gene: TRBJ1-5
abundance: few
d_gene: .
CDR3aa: CASSLAGGDQPQHF
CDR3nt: TGTGCCAGCAGCTTAGCTGGCGGGGATCAGCCCCAGCATTTT

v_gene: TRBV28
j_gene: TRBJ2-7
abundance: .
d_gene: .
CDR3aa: CASRTFRDNSYEQYF
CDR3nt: TGTGCCAGCAGAACATTCCGGGATAACTCCTACGAGCAGTACTTC

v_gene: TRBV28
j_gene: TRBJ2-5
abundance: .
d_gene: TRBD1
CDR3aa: CASSSGTGRETQYF
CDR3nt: TGTGCCAGCAGTTCCGGGACAGGGAGGGAGACCCAGTACTTC

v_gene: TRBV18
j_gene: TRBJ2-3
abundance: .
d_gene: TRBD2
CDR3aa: CASSDTSGSADTQYF
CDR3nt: TGTGCCAGCTCGGATACTAGCGGGAGCGCAGATACGCAGTATTTT

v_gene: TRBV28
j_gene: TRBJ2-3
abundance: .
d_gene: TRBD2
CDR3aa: CASSFGPSGTEISTDTQYF
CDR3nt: TGTGCCAGCAGTTTCGGTCCTAGCGGGACTGAGATTAGCACAGATACGCAGTATTTT

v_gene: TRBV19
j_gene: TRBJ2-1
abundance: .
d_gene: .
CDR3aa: CASSISSLSSYNEQFF
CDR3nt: TGTGCCAGTAGTATTTCTAGCCTAAGCTCCTACAATGAGCAGTTCTTC

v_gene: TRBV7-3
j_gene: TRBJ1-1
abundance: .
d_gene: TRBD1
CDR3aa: CASSSRTGTEAFF
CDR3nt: TGTGCCAGCAGCTCTCGGACAGGCACCGAAGCTTTCTTT

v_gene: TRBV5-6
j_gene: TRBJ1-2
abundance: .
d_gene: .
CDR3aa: CASSLTDYGYTF
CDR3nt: TGTGCCAGCAGCCTGACAGACTATGGCTACACCTTC

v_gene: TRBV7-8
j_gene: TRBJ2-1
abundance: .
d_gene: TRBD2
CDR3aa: CASSLALAGGNEQFF
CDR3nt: TGTGCCAGCAGCTTAGCCCTAGCGGGAGGCAATGAGCAGTTCTTC

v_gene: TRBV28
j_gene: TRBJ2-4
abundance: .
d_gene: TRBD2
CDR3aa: CASSLGGENIQYF
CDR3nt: TGTGCCAGCAGTTTAGGGGGGGAAAACATTCAGTACTTC

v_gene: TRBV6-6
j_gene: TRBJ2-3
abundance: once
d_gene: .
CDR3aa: CASRTSPIDTQYF
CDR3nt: TGTGCCAGCAGGACTAGTCCCATAGATACGCAGTATTTT

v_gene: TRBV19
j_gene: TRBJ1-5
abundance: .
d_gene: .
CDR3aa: CASSMSVLGNQPQHF
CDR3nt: TGTGCCAGTAGTATGTCGGTCCTCGGGAATCAGCCCCAGCATTTT

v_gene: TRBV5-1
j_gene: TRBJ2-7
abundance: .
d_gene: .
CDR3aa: CASSRSDSSYEQYF
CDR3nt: TGCGCCAGCAGCCGATCGGACTCCTCCTACGAGCAGTACTTC

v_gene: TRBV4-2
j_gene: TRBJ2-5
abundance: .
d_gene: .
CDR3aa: CASSQQGSQETQYF
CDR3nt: TGTGCCAGCAGCCAGCAGGGTTCCCAAGAGACCCAGTACTTC